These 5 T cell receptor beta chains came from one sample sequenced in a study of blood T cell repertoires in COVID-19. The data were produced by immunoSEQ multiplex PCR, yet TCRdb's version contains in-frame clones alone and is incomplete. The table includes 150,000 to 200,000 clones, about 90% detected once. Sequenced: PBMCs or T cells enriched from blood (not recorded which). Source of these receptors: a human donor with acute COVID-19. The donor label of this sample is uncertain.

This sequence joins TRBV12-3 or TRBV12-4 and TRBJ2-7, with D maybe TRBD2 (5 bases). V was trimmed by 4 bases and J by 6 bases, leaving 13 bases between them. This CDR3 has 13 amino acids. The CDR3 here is CASSSALAGEQYF. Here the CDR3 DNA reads TGTGCCAGCAGTTCCGCTTTGGCGGGCGAGCAGTACTTC.

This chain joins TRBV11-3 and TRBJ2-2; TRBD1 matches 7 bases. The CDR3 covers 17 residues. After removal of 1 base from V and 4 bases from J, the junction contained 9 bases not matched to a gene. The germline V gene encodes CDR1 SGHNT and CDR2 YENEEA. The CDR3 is CASSLALDRVGTGELFF. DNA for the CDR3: TGTGCCAGCAGCTTAGCCCTTGACAGGGTCGGCACCGGGGAGCTGTTTTTT.

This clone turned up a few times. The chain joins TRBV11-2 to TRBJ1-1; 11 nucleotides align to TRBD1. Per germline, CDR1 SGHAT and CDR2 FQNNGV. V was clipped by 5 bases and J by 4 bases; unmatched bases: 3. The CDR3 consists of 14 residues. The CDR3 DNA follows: TGTGCCAGCAGCGGACAGGGGGCCAGCACTGAAGCTTTCTTT. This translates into CASSGQGASTEAFF.

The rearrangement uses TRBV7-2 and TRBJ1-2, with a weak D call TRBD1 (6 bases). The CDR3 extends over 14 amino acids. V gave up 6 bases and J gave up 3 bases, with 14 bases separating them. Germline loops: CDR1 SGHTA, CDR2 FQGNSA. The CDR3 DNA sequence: TGTGCCAGCAGTACAGGGAGAGAAGACTATGGCTACACCTTC. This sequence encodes CASSTGREDYGYTF.

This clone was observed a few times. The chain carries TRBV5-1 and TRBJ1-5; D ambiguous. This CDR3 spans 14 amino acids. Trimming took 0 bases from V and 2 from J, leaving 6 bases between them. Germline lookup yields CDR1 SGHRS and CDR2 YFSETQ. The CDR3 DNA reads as TGCGCCAGCAGCTTGGAAACGGGCAATCAGCCCCAGCATTTT. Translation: CASSLETGNQPQHF. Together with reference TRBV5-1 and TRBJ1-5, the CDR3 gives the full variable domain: KAGVTQTPRYLIKTRGQQVTLSCSPISGHRSVSWYQQTPGQGLQFLFEYFSETQRNKGNFPGRFSGRQFSNSRSEMNVSTLELGDSALYLCASSLETGNQPQHFGDGTRLSIL.